This T cell receptor beta chain originates from a study of CXCR3-negative and CXCR3-positive naive CD8 T cells. Study-wide points: Naive subsets displayed similar surface CD5, and TCR strength was inferred from TRB CDR3 properties. In CXCR3-positive naive cells, the TRB CDR3s were more hydrophobic than in CXCR3-negative naive cells. Both of the naive subsets showed about the same high diversity, but memory CD8+ cells had much less.

UMI-labeled 5' RACE TRB cDNA libraries were prepared from the cells. TCRdb processed the 5' RACE reads again and assigns one entry to each CDR3 protein, with no DNA. Here the sample table reports about 98,000 distinct CDR3 sequences. In the case of this clonotype: The antigen is not known.

The sequence derives from a human donor in good health. Some clones in this sample may be carry-over from other donors' samples. Material: naive CXCR3+ CD8+ T cells from blood. Specified subset: CD45RO-CCR7+CD27+CD95- naive CD8+ T cells expressing CXCR3 (TNR3+).

This chain's CDR3 is CSARSRAGVSYEQYF. The chain is built from TRBV20-1 and TRBJ2-7; TCRdb lists TRBD2, though no DNA is available to test this call. Germline CDR1 is DFQATT and CDR2 is SNEGSKA (reference sequence). The CDR3 totals 15 residues.